Sequencing of this T cell receptor (beta chain) was carried out in a study of blood T cell repertoires in COVID-19. Study-wide background: T cells, B-cell-depleted T cells, or PBMCs provided the cDNA or gDNA that served as material.

This CDR3 has 13 amino acids. With 6 bases removed from V and 4 bases from J, the gap between germline ends came to 10 bases. The authors' processing: Researchers report that nucleated cell counts were estimated from reference gene primer amplification. Using immunoSEQ multiplex PCR, the repertoire was profiled, and TCRdb retains in-frame clones only, with some absent. That table is the source of V, J and clone size, and D and trimming were worked out from the DNA. The table shows about 140,000 clones, with 75% to 90% occurring only once. The sequencing input was peripheral blood. This sequence joins TRBV12-3 or TRBV12-4 and TRBJ2-1; D possibly corresponds to TRBD1 (6 bases). The origin of this receptor is a woman older than 75 with acute or convalescent COVID-19. CDR3 in DNA: TGTGCCAGCAGACCGGACAGTTACAATGAGCAGTTCTTC. Its protein product is CASRPDSYNEQFF.